Below are 13 T cell receptor beta chains sequenced from a single sample in a study of blood T cell repertoires in COVID-19. Clones were read by immunoSEQ multiplex PCR, and TCRdb kept only the in-frame ones, dropping some. The sample yields about 170,000 clones, 84% seen once. The sample was peripheral blood. These receptors all stem from a woman aged 65 to 85 with COVID-19, enrolled during active disease.

The genes are TRBV5-4 and TRBJ1-6; the D is unclear. With 3 bases removed from V and 13 bases from J, the gap between germline ends came to 11 bases. The CDR3 is made up of 12 amino acids. The germline gives CDR1 SGHNT, CDR2 YYREEE (reference sequence). CDR3 DNA: TGTGCCAGCAGCTCTATTCTGGGCCCCCTCCACTTT. Protein sequence: CASSSILGPLHF.

The gene calls are TRBV27 and TRBJ1-2; TRBD1 matches 8 bases. The CDR3 is 15 residues long. The junction had 7 bases not matched to a gene; V was cut back by 3 bases and J by 4 bases. In germline, CDR1 is MNHEY, CDR2 SMNVEV (reference sequence). CDR3 DNA sequence: TGTGCCAGCAGTTTTCAGGGGGCGAAGATCTATGGCTACACCTTC. Translation: CASSFQGAKIYGYTF.

The chain links TRBV6-6 to TRBJ2-3; 8 nucleotides agree with TRBD1. The CDR3 covers 19 residues. Germline CDR1 and CDR2: MNHNY and SVGAGI (reference sequence). The V segment lost 5 bases and the J segment 4 bases; nucleotides outside the gene matches: 20. The CDR3 here is CASSLNGRDRLFRSDTQYF. The CDR3 DNA follows: TGTGCCAGCAGTCTTAACGGCCGGGACAGGTTATTCAGATCAGATACGCAGTATTTT.

The V and J genes are TRBV27 and TRBJ1-2, with D possibly matching TRBD1 (6 bases). CDR1 is MNHEY, CDR2 SMNVEV, per germline (reference sequence). V lost 2 bases and J 2 bases, leaving 6 bases between the germline ends. The CDR3 is 13 amino acids. The CDR3: CASSLTGNYGYTF. The CDR3, as DNA: TGTGCCAGCAGTTTAACAGGGAACTATGGCTACACCTTC.

V is TRBV5-4 and J is TRBJ2-7; the match to TRBD1 covers 8 bases. The germline gives CDR1 SGHNT, CDR2 YYREEE (reference sequence). The CDR3 has 13 amino acids. The J segment lost 5 bases and the V segment lost 4 bases, leaving 5 bases of the junction unmatched. The chain's CDR3 is CASSVDRGDEQYF. The CDR3 DNA reads TGTGCCAGCAGCGTTGACAGGGGCGACGAGCAGTACTTC.

This clone came up a few times. The DNA of the CDR3 is TGTGCCAGCAGCTGGGCAGGCGTTAATGAAAAACTGTTTTTT. Protein sequence: CASSWAGVNEKLFF. The V and J genes are TRBV11-2 and TRBJ1-4; unclear D gene. The CDR3 runs 14 residues. Germline V CDR1 and CDR2: SGHAT, FQNNGV. Trimming cost V 4 bases and J 4 bases, with 10 bases left between them.

The CDR3 DNA follows: TGTGCCAGCAGTCTCTCGACAGGGTTGGTCACCGGGGAGCTGTTTTTT. Amino acids: CASSLSTGLVTGELFF. J is TRBJ2-2 and V is TRBV27; TRBD1 agrees at 7 bases. After removal of 5 bases from V and 4 bases from J, the junction contained 10 bases not matched to a gene. The CDR3 runs to 16 residues. The germline V gene has CDR1 MNHEY and CDR2 SMNVEV (reference sequence).

The rearrangement joins TRBV14 to TRBJ2-3; D might be TRBD2 (5 bases). Trimming cost V 4 bases and J 3 bases, with 11 bases left between them. CDR1 SGHDN and CDR2 FVKESK come from the germline V gene. The CDR3 contains 14 residues. The CDR3 sequence: CASSPGFKTDTQYF. In DNA, the CDR3 is TGTGCCAGCAGCCCGGGATTTAAGACAGATACGCAGTATTTT.

The rearrangement joins TRBV6-4 to TRBJ2-2, with D uncertain. The germline V gene encodes CDR1 MRHNA and CDR2 SNTAGT. The V and J ends lost 6 bases and 4 bases respectively, with 12 bases between them. There are 14 residues in the CDR3. The chain's CDR3 is CASRESTFTGELFF. The CDR3 DNA follows: TGTGCCAGCAGGGAGTCTACTTTCACCGGGGAGCTGTTTTTT.

The chain combines TRBV19 with TRBJ1-1; TRBD1 is a possible D gene (6 bases). The CDR3 extends over 14 amino acids. V was shortened by 9 bases and J by 1 base, with 15 bases between the two germline ends. CDR1 is LNHDA, CDR2 SQIVND, per germline (reference sequence). This CDR3 is CASQTGQGNTEAFF. CDR3 nucleotide sequence: TGTGCCAGCCAGACAGGACAAGGGAACACTGAAGCTTTCTTT.

The rearrangement joins TRBV5-1 to TRBJ1-4, with D uncertain. Germline-derived CDR1 and CDR2 are SGHRS and YFSETQ. V was pared by 4 bases and J by 8 bases, with 12 bases between. The CDR3 loop spans 13 amino acids. CDR3 region: CASSLNPGEKLFF. Here the CDR3 DNA reads TGCGCCAGCAGCCTAAACCCGGGAGAAAAACTGTTTTTT.

This clone was seen just once. The rearrangement links TRBV5-4 to TRBJ2-5, with TRBD2 matching over 10 bases. There are 16 residues in the CDR3. V lost 5 bases, J lost 3 bases, and 10 bases stayed unmatched. Germline V gene lookup returns CDR1 SGHNT and CDR2 YYREEE (reference sequence). The CDR3 loop reads CASSLRASGRKETQYF. The CDR3 DNA reads TGTGCCAGCAGTCTGAGGGCTAGCGGGAGAAAAGAGACCCAGTACTTC.

The V call is TRBV27, the J call TRBJ2-1; no definite D call. The germline V gene encodes CDR1 MNHEY and CDR2 SMNVEV (reference sequence). There are 17 residues in the CDR3. Trimming pared 1 base from V and 0 bases from J, leaving 13 bases between. CDR3 residues: CASSLYLRVPSYNEQFF. DNA for the CDR3: TGTGCCAGCAGTTTATACCTACGGGTACCCTCCTACAATGAGCAGTTCTTC.